This T cell receptor (beta chain) was obtained from a study of sequential checkpoint blockade in melanoma. Looking at the study overall: Maintenance nivolumab came after either treatment sequence. Approximately 20 patients had tumor biopsies before treatment and at week 13. Study results and limitations: Patients with week-13 increases in T-cell fraction and clonality benefited about 30 times more often.

Treatment of the sample: randomized to nivolumab then ipilimumab (arm A) or the reverse (arm B). Losses at the gene ends were 6 bases for V and 5 bases for J; bases not matched to a gene: 12. Looked up from germline, CDR1 is MNHGY and CDR2 is SAAAGT. The length of the CDR3 is 15 residues. In its sample, this clone was seen a few times. Its specificity is not known. TCRdb keeps only in-frame clones here, not all; method: immunoSEQ multiplex PCR. The data hold roughly 18,000 clones, with over 60% observed a single time. The TCR sequence derives from a human donor with melanoma. The specimen comprised tumor tissue (inferred from file names), sampled from a patient given nivolumab and ipilimumab in sequence. This chain uses TRBV6-8 with TRBJ2-7; 8 bases are a match to TRBD1. Here the CDR3 DNA reads TGTGCCAGCAGGTTCGTACTACAGGGGGAGGACGAGCAGTACTTC. It yields the protein CASRFVLQGEDEQYF.